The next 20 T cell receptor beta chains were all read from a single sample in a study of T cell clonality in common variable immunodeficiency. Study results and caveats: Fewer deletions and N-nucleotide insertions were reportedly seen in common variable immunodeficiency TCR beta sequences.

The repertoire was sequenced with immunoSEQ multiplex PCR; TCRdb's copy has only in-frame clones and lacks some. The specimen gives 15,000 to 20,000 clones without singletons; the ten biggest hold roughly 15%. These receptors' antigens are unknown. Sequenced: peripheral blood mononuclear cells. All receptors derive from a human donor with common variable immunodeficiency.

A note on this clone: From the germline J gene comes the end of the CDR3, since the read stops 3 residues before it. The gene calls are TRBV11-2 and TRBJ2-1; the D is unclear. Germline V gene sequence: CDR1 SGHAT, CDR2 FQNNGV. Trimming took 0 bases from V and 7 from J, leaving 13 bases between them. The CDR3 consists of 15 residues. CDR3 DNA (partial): TGTGCCAGCAGCTTAGAAGGAAAAAGGCGGAATGAG. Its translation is CASSLEGKRRNE. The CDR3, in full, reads CASSLEGKRRNEQFF.

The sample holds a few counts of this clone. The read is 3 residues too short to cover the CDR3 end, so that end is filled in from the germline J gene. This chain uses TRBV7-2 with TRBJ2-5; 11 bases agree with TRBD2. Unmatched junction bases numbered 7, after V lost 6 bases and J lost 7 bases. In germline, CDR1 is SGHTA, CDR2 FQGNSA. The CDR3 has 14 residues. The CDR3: CASSSLAGGPTQYF. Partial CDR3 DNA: TGTGCCAGCAGTTCCCTAGCGGGAGGTCCGACC.

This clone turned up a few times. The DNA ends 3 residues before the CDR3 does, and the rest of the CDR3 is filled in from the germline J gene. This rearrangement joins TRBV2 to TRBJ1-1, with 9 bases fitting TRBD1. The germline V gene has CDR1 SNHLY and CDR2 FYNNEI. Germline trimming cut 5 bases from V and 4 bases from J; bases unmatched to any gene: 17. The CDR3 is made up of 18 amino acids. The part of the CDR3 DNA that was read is TGTGCCAGCAGTAGGGCGCCCCGGGACAGGGACCTTGGCACTGAA. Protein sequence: CASSRAPRDRDLGTE. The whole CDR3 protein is CASSRAPRDRDLGTEAFF.

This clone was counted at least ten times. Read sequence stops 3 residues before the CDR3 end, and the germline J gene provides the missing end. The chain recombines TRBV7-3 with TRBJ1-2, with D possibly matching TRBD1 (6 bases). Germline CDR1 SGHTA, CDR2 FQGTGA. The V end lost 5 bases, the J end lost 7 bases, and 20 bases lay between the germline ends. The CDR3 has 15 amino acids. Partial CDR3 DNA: TGTGCCAGCAGCCCGTGGGGGGGCGAGGCAGGTGGC. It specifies CASSPWGGEAGG. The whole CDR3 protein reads CASSPWGGEAGGYTF.

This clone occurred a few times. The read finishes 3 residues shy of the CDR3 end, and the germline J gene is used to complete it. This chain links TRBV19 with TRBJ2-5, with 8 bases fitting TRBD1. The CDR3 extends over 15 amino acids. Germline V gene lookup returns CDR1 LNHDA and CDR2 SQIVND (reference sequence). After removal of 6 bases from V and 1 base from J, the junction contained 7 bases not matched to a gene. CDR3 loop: CASRRTGSGQETQYF. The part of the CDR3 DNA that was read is TGTGCCAGTAGACGGACAGGGTCAGGCCAAGAGACC.

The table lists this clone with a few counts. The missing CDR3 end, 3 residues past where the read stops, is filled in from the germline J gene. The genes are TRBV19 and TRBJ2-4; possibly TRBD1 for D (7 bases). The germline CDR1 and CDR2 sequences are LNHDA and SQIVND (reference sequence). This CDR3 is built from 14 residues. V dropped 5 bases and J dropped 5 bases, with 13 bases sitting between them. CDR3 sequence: CASSSGGGENIQYF. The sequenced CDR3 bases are TGTGCCAGTAGTTCAGGAGGGGGCGAAAACATT.

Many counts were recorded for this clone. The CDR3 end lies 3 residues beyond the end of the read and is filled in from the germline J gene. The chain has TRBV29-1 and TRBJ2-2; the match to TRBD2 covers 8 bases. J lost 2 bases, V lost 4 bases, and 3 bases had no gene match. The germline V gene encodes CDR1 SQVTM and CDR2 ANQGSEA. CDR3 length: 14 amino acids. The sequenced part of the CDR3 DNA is TGCAGCGTTGTTACTAGCGGAAACACCGGGGAG. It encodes CSVVTSGNTGE. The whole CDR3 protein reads CSVVTSGNTGELFF.

CDR3 DNA (partial): TGTGCCAGCATTCCTGGGGGTAGCGGATACAAAAACATT. This gives the protein CASIPGGSGYKNI. The full-length CDR3 reads as CASIPGGSGYKNIQYF. V is TRBV6-2 or TRBV6-3 and J is TRBJ2-4; TRBD2 is a possible D gene (6 bases). The read is 3 residues too short to cover the CDR3 end, so that end is filled in from the germline J gene. The CDR3 is made up of 16 amino acids. The V end lost 7 bases, the J end lost 3 bases, and 19 bases lay between the germline ends. The germline gives CDR1 MNHEY, CDR2 SVGEGT.

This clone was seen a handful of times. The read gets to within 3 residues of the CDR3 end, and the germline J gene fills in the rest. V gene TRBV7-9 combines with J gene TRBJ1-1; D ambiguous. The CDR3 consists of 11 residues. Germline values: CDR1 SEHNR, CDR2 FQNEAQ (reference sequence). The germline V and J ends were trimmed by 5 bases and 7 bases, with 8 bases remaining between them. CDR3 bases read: TGTGCCAGCAGCCCAGGCCTTGAA. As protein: CASSPGLE. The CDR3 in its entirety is CASSPGLEAFF.

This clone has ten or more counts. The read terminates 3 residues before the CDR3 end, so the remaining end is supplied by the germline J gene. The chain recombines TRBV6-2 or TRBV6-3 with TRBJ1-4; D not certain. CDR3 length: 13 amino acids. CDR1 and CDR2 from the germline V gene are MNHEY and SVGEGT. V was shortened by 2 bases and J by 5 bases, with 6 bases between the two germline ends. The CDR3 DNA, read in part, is TGTGCCAGCAGTTACGGAGGGAATGAAAAA. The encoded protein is CASSYGGNEK. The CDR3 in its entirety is CASSYGGNEKLFF.

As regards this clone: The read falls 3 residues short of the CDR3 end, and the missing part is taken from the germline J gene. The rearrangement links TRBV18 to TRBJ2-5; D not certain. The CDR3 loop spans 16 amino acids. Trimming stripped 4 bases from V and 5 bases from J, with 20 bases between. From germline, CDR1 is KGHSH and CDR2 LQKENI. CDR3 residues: CASSRTPPMAGETQYF. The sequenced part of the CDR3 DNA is TGTGCCAGCTCACGAACCCCCCCGATGGCCGGGGAGACC. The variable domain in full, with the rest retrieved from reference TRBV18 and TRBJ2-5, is NAGVMQNPRHLVRRRGQEARLRCSPMKGHSHVYWYRQLPEEGLKFMVYLQKENIIDESGMPKERFSAEFPKEGPSILRIQQVVRGDSAAYFCASSRTPPMAGETQYFGPGTRLLVL.

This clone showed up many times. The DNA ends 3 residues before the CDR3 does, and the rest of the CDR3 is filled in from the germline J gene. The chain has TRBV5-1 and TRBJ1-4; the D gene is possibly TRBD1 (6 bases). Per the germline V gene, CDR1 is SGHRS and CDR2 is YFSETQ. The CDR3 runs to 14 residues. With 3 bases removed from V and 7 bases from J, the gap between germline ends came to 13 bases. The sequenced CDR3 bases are TGCGCCAGCAGCTCCGGACAGTCGAGTGAAAAA. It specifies CASSSGQSSEK. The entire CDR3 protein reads CASSSGQSSEKLFF.

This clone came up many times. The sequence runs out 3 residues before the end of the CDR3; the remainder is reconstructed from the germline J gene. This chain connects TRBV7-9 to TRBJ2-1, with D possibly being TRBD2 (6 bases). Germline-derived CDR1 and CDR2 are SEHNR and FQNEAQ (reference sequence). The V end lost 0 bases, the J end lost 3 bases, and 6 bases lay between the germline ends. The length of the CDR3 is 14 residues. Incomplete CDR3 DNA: TGTGCCAGCAGCTTAGCGGGGGGCTACAATGAG. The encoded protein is CASSLAGGYNE. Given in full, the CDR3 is CASSLAGGYNEQFF.

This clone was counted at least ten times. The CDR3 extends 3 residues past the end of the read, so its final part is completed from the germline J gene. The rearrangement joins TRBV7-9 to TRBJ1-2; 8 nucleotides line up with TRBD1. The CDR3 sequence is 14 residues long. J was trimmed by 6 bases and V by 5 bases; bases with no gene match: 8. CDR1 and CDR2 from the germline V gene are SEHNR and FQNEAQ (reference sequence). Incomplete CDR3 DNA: TGTGCCAGCAGCCGCCCCGGGACAGGTGATGGC. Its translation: CASSRPGTGDG. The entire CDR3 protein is CASSRPGTGDGYTF.

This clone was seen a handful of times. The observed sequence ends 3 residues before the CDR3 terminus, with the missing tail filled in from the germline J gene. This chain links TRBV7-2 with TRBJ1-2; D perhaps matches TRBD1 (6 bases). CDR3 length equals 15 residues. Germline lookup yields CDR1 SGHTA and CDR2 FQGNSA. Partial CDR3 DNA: TGTGCCAGCAGCTTATCGGGGGGGCCAGGGGAAGGC. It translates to CASSLSGGPGEG. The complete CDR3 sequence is CASSLSGGPGEGYTF.

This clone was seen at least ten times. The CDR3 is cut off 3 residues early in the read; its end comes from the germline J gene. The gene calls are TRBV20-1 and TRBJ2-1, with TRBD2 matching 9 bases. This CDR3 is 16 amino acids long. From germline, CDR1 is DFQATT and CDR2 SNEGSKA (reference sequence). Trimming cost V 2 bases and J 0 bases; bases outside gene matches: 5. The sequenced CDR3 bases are TGCAGTGCTAGACGGCGGACTAGCGACTCCTACAATGAG. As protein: CSARRRTSDSYNE. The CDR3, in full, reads CSARRRTSDSYNEQFF.

The CDR3 bases that were read are TGTGCCAGCAGTGAAGCGGACAGGGGCGTTAGTAGCTATGGC. Amino acids: CASSEADRGVSSYG. In full, the CDR3 reads CASSEADRGVSSYGYTF. The chain is built from TRBV2 and TRBJ1-2; 9 nucleotides align to TRBD1. The sequence runs out 3 residues before the end of the CDR3; the remainder is reconstructed from the germline J gene. The V gene's germline CDR1 is SNHLY and CDR2 FYNNEI. The V and J ends lost 0 bases and 4 bases, in that order; junction bases with no gene match: 9. The CDR3 is 17 residues long.

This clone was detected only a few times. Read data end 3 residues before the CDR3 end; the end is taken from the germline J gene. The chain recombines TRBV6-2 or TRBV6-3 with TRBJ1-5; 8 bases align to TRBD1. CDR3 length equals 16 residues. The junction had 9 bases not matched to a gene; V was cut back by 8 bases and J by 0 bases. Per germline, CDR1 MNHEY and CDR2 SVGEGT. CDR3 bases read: TGTGCCAGCCTGGGGCAACAGGGGGATAGCAATCAGCCC. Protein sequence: CASLGQQGDSNQP. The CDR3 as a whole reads CASLGQQGDSNQPQHF.

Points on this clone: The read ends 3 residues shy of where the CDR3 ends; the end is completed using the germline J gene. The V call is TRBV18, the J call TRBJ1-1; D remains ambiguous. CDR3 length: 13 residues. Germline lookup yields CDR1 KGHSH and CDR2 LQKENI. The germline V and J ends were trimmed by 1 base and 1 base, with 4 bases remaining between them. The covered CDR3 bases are TGTGCCAGCTCACCACGCGGGAACACTGAA. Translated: CASSPRGNTE. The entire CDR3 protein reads CASSPRGNTEAFF.

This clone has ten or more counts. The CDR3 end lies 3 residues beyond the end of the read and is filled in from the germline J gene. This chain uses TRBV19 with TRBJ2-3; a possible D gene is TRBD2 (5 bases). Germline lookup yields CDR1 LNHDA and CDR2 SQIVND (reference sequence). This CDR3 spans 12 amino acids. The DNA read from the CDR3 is TGTGCCAGTAGTCTGAGCGGCCACACG. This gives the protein CASSLSGHT. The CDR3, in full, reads CASSLSGHTQYF.